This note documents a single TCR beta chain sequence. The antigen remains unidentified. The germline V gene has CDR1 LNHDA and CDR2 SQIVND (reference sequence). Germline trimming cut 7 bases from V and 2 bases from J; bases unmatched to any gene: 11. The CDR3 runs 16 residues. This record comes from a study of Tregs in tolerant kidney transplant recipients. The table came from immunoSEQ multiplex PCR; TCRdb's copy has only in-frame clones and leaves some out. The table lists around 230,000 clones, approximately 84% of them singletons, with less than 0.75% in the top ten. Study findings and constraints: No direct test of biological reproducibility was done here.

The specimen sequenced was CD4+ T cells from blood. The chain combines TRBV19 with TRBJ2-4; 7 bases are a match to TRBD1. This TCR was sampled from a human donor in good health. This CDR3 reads CASTKDPGGTKNIQYF. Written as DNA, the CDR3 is TGTGCCAGTACCAAAGATCCAGGGGGTACCAAAAACATTCAGTACTTC. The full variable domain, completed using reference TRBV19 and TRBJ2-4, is DGGITQSPKYLFRKEGQNVTLSCEQNLNHDAMYWYRQDPGQGLRLIYYSQIVNDFQKGDIAEGYSVSREKKESFPLTVTSAQKNPTAFYLCASTKDPGGTKNIQYFGAGTRLSVL.